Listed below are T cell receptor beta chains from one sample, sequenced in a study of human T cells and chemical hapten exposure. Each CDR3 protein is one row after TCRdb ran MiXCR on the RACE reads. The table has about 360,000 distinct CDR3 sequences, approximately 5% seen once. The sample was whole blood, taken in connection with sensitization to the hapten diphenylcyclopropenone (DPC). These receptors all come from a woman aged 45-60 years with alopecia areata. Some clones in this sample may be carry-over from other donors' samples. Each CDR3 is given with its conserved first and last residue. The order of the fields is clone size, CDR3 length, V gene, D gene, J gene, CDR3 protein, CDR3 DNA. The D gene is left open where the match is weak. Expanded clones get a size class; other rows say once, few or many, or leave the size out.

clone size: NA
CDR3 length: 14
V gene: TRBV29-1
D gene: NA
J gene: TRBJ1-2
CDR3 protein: CSVEGTVVNYGYTF
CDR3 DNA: TGCAGCGTTGAGGGAACAGTGGTTAACTATGGCTACACCTTC

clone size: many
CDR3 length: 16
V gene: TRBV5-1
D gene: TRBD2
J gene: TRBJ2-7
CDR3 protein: CASSLRVAGASYEQYF
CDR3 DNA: TGCGCCAGCAGCTTGCGCGTAGCGGGCGCTTCCTACGAGCAGTACTTC

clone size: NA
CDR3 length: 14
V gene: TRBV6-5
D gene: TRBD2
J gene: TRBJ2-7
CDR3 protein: CASRRGAGLYEQYF
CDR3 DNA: TGTGCCAGCAGGCGGGGAGCGGGGCTCTACGAGCAGTACTTC

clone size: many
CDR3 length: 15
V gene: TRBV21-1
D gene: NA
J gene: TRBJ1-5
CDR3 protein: CASSKGFYSNQPQHF
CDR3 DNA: TGTGCCAGCAGCAAAGGTTTCTATAGCAATCAGCCCCAGCATTTT

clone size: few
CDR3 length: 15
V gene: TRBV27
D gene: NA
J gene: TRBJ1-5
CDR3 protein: CASSPMDRSNQPQHF
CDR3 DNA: TGTGCCAGCAGTCCGATGGACAGAAGCAATCAGCCCCAGCATTTT

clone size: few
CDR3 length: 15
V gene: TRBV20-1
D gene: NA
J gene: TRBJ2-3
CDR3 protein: CSAYKEASTRDTQYF
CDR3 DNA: TGCAGTGCCTATAAGGAAGCTTCCACACGGGATACGCAGTATTTT

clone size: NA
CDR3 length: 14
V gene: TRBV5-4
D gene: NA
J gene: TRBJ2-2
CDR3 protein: CASSRESNTGELFF
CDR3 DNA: TGTGCCAGCAGCCGGGAGTCGAACACCGGGGAGCTGTTTTTT

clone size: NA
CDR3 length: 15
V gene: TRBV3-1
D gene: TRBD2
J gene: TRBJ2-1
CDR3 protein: CASSQNSGGTDEQFF
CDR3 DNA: TGTGCCAGCAGCCAAAACAGCGGGGGGACTGATGAGCAGTTCTTC

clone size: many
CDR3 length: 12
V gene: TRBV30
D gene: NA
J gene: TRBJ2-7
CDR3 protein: CAWSYRVGEQYF
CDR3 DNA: TGTGCCTGGAGTTACAGGGTTGGGGAGCAGTACTTC

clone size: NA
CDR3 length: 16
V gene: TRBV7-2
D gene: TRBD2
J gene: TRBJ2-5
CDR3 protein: CASSSRTSVGGETQYF
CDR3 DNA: TGTGCCAGCAGCTCCCGGACTAGCGTGGGGGGGGAGACCCAGTACTTC

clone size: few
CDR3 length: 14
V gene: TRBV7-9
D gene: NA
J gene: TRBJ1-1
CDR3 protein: CASSLRGSNTEAFF
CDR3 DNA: TGTGCCAGCAGCTTGCGGGGGTCGAACACTGAAGCTTTCTTT

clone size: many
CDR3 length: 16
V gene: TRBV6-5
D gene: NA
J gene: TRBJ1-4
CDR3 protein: CASRPPDNTPLGKLFF
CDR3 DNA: TGTGCCAGCAGACCTCCTGACAACACCCCGCTAGGAAAACTGTTTTTT

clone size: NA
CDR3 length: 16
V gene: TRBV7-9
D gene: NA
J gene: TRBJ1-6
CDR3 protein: CASRPEGTAYNSPLHF
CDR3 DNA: TGTGCCAGCAGGCCCGAGGGTACAGCCTATAATTCACCCCTCCACTTT

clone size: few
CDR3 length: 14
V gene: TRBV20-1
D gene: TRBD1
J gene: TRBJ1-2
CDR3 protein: CSATRDSSTYGYTF
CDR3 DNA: TGCAGTGCTACCAGGGACAGTTCTACCTATGGCTACACCTTC

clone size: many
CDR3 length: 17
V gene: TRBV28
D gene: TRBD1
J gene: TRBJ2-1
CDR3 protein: CASILGGAGTGENEQFF
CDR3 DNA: TGTGCCAGCATCCTAGGGGGGGCCGGGACAGGGGAGAATGAGCAGTTCTTC

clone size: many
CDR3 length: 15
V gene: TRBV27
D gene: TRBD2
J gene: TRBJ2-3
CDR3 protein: CASSLLAGWTDTQYF
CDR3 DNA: TGTGCCAGCAGTTTACTAGCGGGGTGGACAGATACGCAGTATTTT

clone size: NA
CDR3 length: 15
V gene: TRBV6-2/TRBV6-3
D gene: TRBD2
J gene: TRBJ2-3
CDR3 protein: CASRGSAGVTRTQYF
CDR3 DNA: TGTGCCAGCAGGGGCTCGGCGGGAGTAACCAGGACGCAGTATTTT

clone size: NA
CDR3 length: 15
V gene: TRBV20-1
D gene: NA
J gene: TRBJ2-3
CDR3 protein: CSASARVLGTDTQYF
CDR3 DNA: TGCAGTGCTAGTGCGCGAGTTTTGGGCACAGATACGCAGTATTTT

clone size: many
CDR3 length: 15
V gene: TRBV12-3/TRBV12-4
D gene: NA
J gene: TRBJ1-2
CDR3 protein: CASSLESAGVYGYTF
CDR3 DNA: TGTGCCAGCAGTTTAGAATCGGCAGGCGTATATGGCTACACCTTC

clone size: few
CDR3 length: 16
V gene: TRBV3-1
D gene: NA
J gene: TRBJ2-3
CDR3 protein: CASSQGKQPSTDTQYF
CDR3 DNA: TGTGCCAGCAGCCAAGGGAAGCAGCCTAGCACAGATACGCAGTATTTT

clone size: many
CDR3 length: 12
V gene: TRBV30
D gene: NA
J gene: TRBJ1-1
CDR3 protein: CAWSGGSAEAFF
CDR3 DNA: TGTGCCTGGAGCGGGGGGTCAGCTGAAGCTTTCTTT

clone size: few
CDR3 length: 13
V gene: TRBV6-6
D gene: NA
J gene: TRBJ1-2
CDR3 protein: CASKGGGAYGYTF
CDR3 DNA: TGTGCCAGCAAGGGAGGGGGGGCATATGGCTACACCTTC

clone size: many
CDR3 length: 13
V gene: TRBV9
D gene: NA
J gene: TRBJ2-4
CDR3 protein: CASSAYREGVQYF
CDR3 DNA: TGTGCCAGCAGCGCGTACAGGGAAGGAGTCCAGTACTTC

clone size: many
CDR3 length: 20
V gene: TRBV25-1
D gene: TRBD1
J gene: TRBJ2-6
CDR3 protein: CASSGPHRDRLFQGANVLTF
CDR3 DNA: TGTGCCAGCAGTGGTCCCCACCGGGACAGGCTTTTTCAAGGGGCCAACGTCCTGACTTTC

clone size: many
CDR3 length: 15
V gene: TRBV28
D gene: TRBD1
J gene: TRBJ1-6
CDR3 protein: CASSLQTGKNSPLHF
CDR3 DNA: TGTGCCAGCAGTTTACAGACAGGGAAGAATTCACCCCTCCACTTT

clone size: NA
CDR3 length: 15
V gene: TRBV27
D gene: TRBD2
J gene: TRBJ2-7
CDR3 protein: CASSHQRDYSYEQYF
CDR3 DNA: TGTGCCAGCAGTCACCAGCGGGACTACTCCTACGAGCAGTACTTC

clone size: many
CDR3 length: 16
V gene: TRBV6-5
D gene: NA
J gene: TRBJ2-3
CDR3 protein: CASSPYSPGSTDTQYF
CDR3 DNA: TGTGCCAGCAGTCCTTACTCCCCGGGAAGCACAGATACGCAGTATTTT

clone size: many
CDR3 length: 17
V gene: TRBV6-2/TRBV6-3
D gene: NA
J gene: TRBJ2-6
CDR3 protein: CASTAWDPSDPANVLTF
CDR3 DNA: TGTGCCAGCACGGCATGGGACCCCTCAGACCCGGCCAACGTCCTGACTTTC

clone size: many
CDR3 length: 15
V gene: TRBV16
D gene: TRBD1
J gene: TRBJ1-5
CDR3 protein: CASSQLMGQGSPQHF
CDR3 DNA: TGTGCCAGCAGCCAATTAATGGGACAGGGCTCCCCCCAGCATTTT

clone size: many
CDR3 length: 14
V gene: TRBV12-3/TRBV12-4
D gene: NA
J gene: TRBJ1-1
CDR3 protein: CASSRRGSSPEAFF
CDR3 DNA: TGTGCCAGCAGCCGCAGGGGCAGTAGCCCTGAAGCTTTCTTT

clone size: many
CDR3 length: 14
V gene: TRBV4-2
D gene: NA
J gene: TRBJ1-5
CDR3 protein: CASSQSRGDQPQHF
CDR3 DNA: TGTGCCAGCAGCCAGAGCAGGGGCGATCAGCCCCAGCATTTT

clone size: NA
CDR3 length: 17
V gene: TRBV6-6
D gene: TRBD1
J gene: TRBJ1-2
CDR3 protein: CASSYLGTGGGNYGYTF
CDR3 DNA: TGTGCCAGCAGTTACTTGGGGACAGGGGGCGGAAACTATGGCTACACCTTC

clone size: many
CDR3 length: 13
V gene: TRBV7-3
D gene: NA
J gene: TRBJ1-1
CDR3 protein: CASSRSPGTEAFF
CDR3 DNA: TGTGCCAGCAGCCGATCCCCAGGGACTGAAGCTTTCTTT

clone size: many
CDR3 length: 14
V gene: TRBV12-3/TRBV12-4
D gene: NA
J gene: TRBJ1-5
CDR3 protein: CASKDGLSNQPQHF
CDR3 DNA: TGTGCCAGCAAGGACGGGCTTAGCAATCAGCCCCAGCATTTT

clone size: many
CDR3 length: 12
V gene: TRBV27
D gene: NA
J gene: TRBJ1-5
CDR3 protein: CASSFSGQPQHF
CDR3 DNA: TGTGCCAGCAGTTTTTCCGGTCAGCCCCAGCATTTT

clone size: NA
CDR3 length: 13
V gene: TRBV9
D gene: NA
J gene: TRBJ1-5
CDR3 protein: CASSVGWGQPQHF
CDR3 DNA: TGTGCCAGCAGCGTAGGATGGGGACAGCCCCAGCATTTT

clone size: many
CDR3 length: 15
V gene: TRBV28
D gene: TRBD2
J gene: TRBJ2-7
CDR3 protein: CASLGLADLSYEQYF
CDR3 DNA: TGTGCCAGCCTGGGACTAGCGGACCTCTCCTACGAGCAGTACTTC

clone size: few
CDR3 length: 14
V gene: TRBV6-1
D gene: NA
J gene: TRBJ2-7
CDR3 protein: CASSEAGGGYEQYF
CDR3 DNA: TGTGCCAGCAGTGAAGCGGGAGGGGGCTACGAGCAGTACTTC

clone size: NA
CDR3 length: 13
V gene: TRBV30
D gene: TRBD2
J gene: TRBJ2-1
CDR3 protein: CAWSVGGDNEQFF
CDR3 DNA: TGTGCCTGGAGTGTTGGGGGGGACAATGAGCAGTTCTTC

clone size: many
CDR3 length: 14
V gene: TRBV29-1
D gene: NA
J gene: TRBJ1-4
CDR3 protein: CSVATGTTNEKLFF
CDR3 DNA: TGCAGCGTGGCCACAGGAACAACTAATGAAAAACTGTTTTTT

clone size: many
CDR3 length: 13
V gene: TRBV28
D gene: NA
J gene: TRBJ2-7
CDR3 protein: CASSDYRTPSPYF
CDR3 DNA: TGTGCCAGCAGCGACTACAGGACACCCAGCCCGTACTTC

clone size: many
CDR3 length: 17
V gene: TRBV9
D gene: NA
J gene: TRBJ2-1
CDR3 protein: CASSYPRDPSAKNEQFF
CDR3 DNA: TGTGCCAGCAGCTACCCACGAGACCCGTCCGCGAAGAATGAGCAGTTCTTC

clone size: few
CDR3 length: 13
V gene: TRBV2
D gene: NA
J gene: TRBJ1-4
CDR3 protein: CASSRIANEKLFF
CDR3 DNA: TGTGCCAGCAGCAGGATCGCTAATGAAAAACTGTTTTTT

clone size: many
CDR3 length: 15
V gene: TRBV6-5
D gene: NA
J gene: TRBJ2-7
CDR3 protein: CASSYSPGGSYEQYF
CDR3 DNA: TGTGCCAGCAGTTACTCGCCAGGGGGGTCTTACGAGCAGTACTTC

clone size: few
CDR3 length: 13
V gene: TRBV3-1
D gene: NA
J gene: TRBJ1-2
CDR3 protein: CASSQAGLMGYTF
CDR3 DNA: TGTGCCAGCAGCCAAGCAGGACTAATGGGCTACACCTTC

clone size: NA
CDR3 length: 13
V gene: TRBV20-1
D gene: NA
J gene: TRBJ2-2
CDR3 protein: CSARTYYTGELFF
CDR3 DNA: TGCAGTGCTAGAACCTACTACACCGGGGAGCTGTTTTTT

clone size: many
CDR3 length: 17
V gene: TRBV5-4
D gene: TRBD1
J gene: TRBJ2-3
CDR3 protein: CASSLTLGTGGTDTQYF
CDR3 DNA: TGTGCCAGCAGCTTGACTCTCGGGACAGGGGGCACAGATACGCAGTATTTT

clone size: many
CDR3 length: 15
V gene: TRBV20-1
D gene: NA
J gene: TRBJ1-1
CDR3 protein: CSAKKEFTGNDEAFF
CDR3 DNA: TGCAGTGCTAAGAAAGAGTTTACGGGGAATGATGAAGCTTTCTTT

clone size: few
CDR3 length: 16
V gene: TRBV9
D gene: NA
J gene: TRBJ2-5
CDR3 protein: CASSANAGTPGGTQYF
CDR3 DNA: TGTGCCAGCAGCGCCAACGCCGGGACTCCTGGCGGGACCCAGTACTTC

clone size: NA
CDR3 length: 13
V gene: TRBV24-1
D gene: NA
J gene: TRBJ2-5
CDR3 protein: CATGGTTGETQYF
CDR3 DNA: TGTGCCACCGGGGGCACCACAGGCGAGACCCAGTACTTC

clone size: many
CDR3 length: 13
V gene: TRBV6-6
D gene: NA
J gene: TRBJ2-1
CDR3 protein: CASGTGDYNEQFF
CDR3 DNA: TGTGCCAGCGGGACTGGCGACTACAATGAGCAGTTCTTC

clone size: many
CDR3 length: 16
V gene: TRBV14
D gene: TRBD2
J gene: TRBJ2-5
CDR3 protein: CASSPGLAGVVKTQYF
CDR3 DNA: TGTGCCAGCAGCCCGGGACTAGCGGGAGTAGTCAAGACCCAGTACTTC

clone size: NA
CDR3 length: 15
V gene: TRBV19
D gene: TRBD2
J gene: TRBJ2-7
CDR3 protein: CASSRGLAGAYEQYF
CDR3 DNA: TGTGCCAGTAGTAGGGGACTAGCGGGGGCCTACGAGCAGTACTTC